Listed below are T cell receptor beta chains from one sample, sequenced in a study of tumor and adjacent non-tumor tissue in lung cancer. TCRdb re-called the multiplex PCR reads with MiXCR, one entry per CDR3 protein. The sample records more than 55,000 distinct CDR3 sequences, 76% being singletons. Sequencing was done on a sample of distant non-tumor lung tissue. These receptors originate from a man aged 60 to 75 with non-small cell lung cancer. Both conserved end residues are part of each CDR3. The D gene is left open where the match is weak. Part of the rows lack a size; the others show once, few, many or a class for expanded clones.

CDR3 length	J gene	V gene	D gene	clone size	CDR3 DNA	CDR3 protein
14	TRBJ2-1	TRBV4-1	.	.	TGTACCTGCAGCCAAGAACGCAACTACAATGAGCAGTTCTTC	CTCSQERNYNEQFF
14	TRBJ1-2	TRBV9	.	.	TGTGCCAGCAGCGTAGATTGGGGTATGAGAGACTACACCTTC	CASSVDWGMRDYTF
12	TRBJ2-3	TRBV5-1	.	many	TGCGCCAGCAGCCTTGAGGCAGATACGCAGTATTTT	CASSLEADTQYF
13	TRBJ2-1	TRBV5-4	.	.	TGTGCCAGCAACTTGATAACGGGCAATGAGCAGTTCTTC	CASNLITGNEQFF
16	TRBJ2-1	TRBV19	.	.	TGTGCCAGTAGTATAAAGGGGGCACTAGCAGTCAATGAGCAGTTCTTC	CASSIKGALAVNEQFF
14	TRBJ2-7	TRBV6-5	TRBD1	many	TGTGCCAGCAGTTACAAGGACAGGGGCGACGAGCAGTACTTC	CASSYKDRGDEQYF
17	TRBJ2-2	TRBV7-8	TRBD2	.	TGTGACAGCAGCTCCGCCCCTAGCGGAAATCGCGCCGGGGAGTTGTTTTTT	CDSSSAPSGNRAGELFF
13	TRBJ2-7	TRBV6-5	.	once	TGTACCAGCTCGGGCTTGTTTCCCTACGAGCAGTACTTC	CTSSGLFPYEQYF
13	TRBJ2-3	TRBV11-2	.	.	TGTACCAGCGAGGTGGGGAGTATGGATATGCAGTATTTT	CTSEVGSMDMQYF
11	TRBJ2-3	TRBV6-1	TRBD2	.	TGTGCCAGCAGGCGGGAGGATACGCAGTATTTT	CASRREDTQYF
19	TRBJ2-1	TRBV11-3	TRBD2	.	TGTGTCAGCAGCCTTAGGTGGGGGACCAGCGGGGAACGCTACAATGAGCAGTTCTTC	CVSSLRWGTSGERYNEQFF
12	TRBJ2-7	TRBV11-2	.	.	TGTGCCAGCAGCTTAAGTCACTACGAGCAGTACTTC	CASSLSHYEQYF
13	TRBJ2-1	TRBV10-3	.	medium-sized	TGTGCCATTCGGGACGAAGATAGACATGAGCAGTTCTTC	CAIRDEDRHEQFF
14	TRBJ1-1	TRBV28	.	.	TGTGCCATCAGAAGGTCCGGGACGAACTCTGAAGCTTTCTTT	CAIRRSGTNSEAFF
13	TRBJ1-1	TRBV5-4	.	.	TGTGCCAGCCAGGGACGGCGGGATAGTGAAGCTTTCTTT	CASQGRRDSEAFF
16	TRBJ2-3	TRBV5-4	.	.	TGTGCCAGCAGCCCCATCGATCGTGAGCCGGGAGATACGCAGTATTTT	CASSPIDREPGDTQYF
14	TRBJ2-7	TRBV11-2	.	medium-sized	TGTGCCAGCAGCTTAGACGGCCCACTGGACGAGCAGTACTTC	CASSLDGPLDEQYF
14	TRBJ2-7	TRBV6-5	.	.	TGTGCCGGCAGTCAGGCCGCCTTCTCCTTCGAGCACTACTTC	CAGSQAAFSFEHYF
14	TRBJ1-4	TRBV29-1	.	.	TGCAGCGTGGGGACCTGGGGGACTAATAAAAAACTGTTTTTT	CSVGTWGTNKKLFF
12	TRBJ2-7	TRBV2	.	.	TGTACCAGCAGCCTAGGTTCCTACGAACAGTACTTC	CTSSLGSYEQYF
15	TRBJ2-1	TRBV20-1	.	.	TGCAGTACTAGATTAGCCGGGGGAGTCTCAAACGAGCAGCTCTTC	CSTRLAGGVSNEQLF
17	TRBJ2-7	TRBV24-1	.	.	TGTGCCACCAGTGACCCCGCCCGACAGTCACCTACTTTGGATCATTACTTC	CATSDPARQSPTLDHYF
12	TRBJ2-1	TRBV29-1	.	.	TGTAGCGTAAGTTATGCGGACAATGAGCAGTTCTTC	CSVSYADNEQFF
14	TRBJ2-6	TRBV6-5	TRBD2	once	TGTGCCAATAGCGGGCTATATGGGGCCAACGTCCTGACTTTC	CANSGLYGANVLTF
15	TRBJ2-3	TRBV12-3/TRBV12-4	TRBD1	few	TGTGCCAGCAATTTCGGACAGGGTTTCACAGATACGCAGTATTTT	CASNFGQGFTDTQYF
13	TRBJ1-1	TRBV29-1	TRBD1	.	TGCGGTGCCTCGGCAGGGGGGGACACTGAACCGTTCTTT	CGASAGGDTEPFF
15	TRBJ2-7	TRBV7-6	TRBD1	.	TGTGCCAGAAGCCTCTCCCCGGGACAGGGAAACGAGCAGTACTTC	CARSLSPGQGNEQYF
13	TRBJ1-1	TRBV20-1	TRBD1	many	TGCAGTGCTAGCCGACAGGGCCTGACTGAAGCTTTCTTT	CSASRQGLTEAFF
15	TRBJ2-2	TRBV4-1	.	.	TGCGCCAGCAGCCAAGAAAACGTGGACACCGGGGAGCTGTTTTTT	CASSQENVDTGELFF
12	TRBJ2-5	TRBV7-9	.	many	TGTGCCAGCAGCACGGGGAGTGAGACCCAGTACTTC	CASSTGSETQYF
16	TRBJ1-5	TRBV12-3/TRBV12-4	.	.	TGTGCTAGCAGTCCCGGGAAAGGGGAAGGCAATCAGCCCCAGCATTTT	CASSPGKGEGNQPQHF
12	TRBJ2-3	TRBV11-2	.	.	TGTACCAGCAAATCGGGATGGAATACGCAGTATTTT	CTSKSGWNTQYF
16	TRBJ2-1	TRBV4-2	.	.	TGTGCCAGCATCCGAGAAGCATTAGCCTCAGGGAATGAGCAGTTCTTC	CASIREALASGNEQFF
12	TRBJ1-2	TRBV7-9	.	many	TGTGCCAGCAGCTCCGACGCCCATGGCTACACCTTC	CASSSDAHGYTF